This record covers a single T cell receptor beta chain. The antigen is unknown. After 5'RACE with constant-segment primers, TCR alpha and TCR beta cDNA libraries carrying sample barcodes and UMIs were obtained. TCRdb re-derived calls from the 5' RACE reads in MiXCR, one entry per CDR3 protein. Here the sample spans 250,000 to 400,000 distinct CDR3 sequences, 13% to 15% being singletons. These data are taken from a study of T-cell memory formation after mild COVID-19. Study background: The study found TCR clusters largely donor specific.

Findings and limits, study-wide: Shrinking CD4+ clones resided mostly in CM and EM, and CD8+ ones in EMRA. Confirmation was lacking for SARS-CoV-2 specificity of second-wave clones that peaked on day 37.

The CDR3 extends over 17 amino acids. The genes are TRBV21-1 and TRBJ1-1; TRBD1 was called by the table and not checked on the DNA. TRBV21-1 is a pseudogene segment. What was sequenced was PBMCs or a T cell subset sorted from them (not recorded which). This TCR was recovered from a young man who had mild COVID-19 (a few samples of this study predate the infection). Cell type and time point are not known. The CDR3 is CASRTPAPTGPHTEAFF. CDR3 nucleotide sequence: TGTGCCAGCAGAACCCCAGCCCCGACAGGTCCGCACACTGAAGCTTTCTTT.